This T cell receptor beta chain is from a study of shared clonotypes between healthy human individuals. Whole-study results and caveats: Several donors held approximately 4.6% of naive CD4 clonotypes in common.

About this clone: Antigen specificity is unknown.

The table came from immunoSEQ multiplex PCR; TCRdb's copy has only in-frame clones and leaves some out. This sample has over 950,000 clones, with approximately 75% found just once. The sequencing input was memory CD4+ T cells from PBMCs. Subset defined: CD45RA-negative fraction. The TCR sequence derives from a man aged 18 to 30 in good health. Some clones in this sample may be carry-over from other donors' samples.

This CDR3 is CASSATGMGAEAFF. In nucleotides, the CDR3 is TGTGCCAGCAGTGCGACAGGGATGGGGGCTGAAGCTTTCTTT. The rearrangement links TRBV6-6 to TRBJ1-1; TRBD1 agrees at 7 bases. CDR1 is MNHNY, CDR2 SVGAGI, per germline (reference sequence). V was pared by 5 bases and J by 6 bases, with 9 bases of the junction left unmatched. This CDR3 has 14 residues.